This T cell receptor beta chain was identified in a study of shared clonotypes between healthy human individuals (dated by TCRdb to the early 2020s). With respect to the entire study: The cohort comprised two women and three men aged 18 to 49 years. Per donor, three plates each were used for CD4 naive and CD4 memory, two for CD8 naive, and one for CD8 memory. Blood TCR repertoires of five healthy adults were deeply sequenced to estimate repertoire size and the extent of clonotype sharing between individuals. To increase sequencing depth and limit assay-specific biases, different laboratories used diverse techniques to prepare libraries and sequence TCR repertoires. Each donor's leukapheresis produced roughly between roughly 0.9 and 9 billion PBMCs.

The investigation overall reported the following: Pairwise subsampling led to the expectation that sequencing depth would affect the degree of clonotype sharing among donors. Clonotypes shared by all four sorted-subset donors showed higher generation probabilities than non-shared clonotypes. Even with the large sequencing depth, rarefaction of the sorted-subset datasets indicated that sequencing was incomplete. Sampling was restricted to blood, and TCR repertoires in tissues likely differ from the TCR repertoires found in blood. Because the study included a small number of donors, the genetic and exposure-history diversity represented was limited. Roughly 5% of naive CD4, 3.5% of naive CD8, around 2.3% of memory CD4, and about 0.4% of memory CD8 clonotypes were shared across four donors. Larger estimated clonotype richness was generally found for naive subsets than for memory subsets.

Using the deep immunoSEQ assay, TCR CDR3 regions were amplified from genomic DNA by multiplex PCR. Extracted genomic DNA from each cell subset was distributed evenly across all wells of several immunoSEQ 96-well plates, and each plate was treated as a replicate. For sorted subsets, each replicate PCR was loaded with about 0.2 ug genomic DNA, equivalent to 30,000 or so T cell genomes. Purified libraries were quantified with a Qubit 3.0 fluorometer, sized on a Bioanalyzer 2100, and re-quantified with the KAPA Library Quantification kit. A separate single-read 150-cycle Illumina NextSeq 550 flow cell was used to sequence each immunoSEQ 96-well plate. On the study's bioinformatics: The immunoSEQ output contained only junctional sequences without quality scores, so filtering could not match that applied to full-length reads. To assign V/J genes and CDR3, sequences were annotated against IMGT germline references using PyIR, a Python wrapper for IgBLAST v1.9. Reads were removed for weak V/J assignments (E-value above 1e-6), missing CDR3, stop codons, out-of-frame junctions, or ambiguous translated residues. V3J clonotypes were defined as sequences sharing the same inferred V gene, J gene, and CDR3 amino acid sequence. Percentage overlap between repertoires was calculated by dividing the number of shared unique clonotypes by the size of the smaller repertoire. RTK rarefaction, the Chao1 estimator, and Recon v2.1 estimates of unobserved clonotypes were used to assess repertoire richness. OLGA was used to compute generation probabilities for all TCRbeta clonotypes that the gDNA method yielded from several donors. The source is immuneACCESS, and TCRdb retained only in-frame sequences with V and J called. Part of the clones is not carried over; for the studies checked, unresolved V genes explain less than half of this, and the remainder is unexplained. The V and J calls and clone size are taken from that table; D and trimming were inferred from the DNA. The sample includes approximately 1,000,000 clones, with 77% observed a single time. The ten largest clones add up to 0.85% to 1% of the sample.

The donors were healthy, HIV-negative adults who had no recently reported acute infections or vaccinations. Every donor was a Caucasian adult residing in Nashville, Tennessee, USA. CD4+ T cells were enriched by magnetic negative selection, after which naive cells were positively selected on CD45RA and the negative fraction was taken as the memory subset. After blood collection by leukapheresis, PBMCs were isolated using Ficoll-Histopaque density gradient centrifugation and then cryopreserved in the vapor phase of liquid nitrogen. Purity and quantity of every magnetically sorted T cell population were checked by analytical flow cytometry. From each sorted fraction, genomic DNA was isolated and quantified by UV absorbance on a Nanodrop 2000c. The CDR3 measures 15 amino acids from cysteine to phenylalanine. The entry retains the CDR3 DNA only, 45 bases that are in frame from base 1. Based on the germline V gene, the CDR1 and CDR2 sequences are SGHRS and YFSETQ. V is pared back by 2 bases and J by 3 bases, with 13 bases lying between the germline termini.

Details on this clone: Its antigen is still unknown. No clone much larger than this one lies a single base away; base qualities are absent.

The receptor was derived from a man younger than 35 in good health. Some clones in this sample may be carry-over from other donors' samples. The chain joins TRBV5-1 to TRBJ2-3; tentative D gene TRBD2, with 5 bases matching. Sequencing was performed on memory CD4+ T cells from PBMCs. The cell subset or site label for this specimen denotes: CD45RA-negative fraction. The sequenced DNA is TGCGCCAGCAGCTTCCGGGAACAAGGTACAGATACGCAGTATTTT. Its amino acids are CASSFREQGTDTQYF.